Shown below are 22 T cell receptor beta chains from a single sample sequenced in a study of identical twins. TCRdb passed the 5' RACE reads through MiXCR, listing each CDR3 protein once. The table lists about 720,000 distinct CDR3 sequences, approximately 9% of them singletons. The sample was also linked to a second study, of yellow fever vaccine responses in identical twins.

The source material was PBMCs. Source of these receptors: a woman younger than 30 in good health.

This clonotype was detected ten times or more. This rearrangement joins TRBV28 to TRBJ2-6, with unresolved D. The CDR3 runs 19 residues. With 3 bases removed from V and 0 bases from J, the gap between germline ends came to 18 bases. Germline V CDR1 and CDR2: MDHEN, SYDVKM. CDR3 protein: CASSLYTLGLSSGANVLTF. In nucleotides, the CDR3 is TGTGCCAGCAGTTTGTATACTCTCGGCCTCAGCTCTGGGGCCAACGTCCTGACTTTC.

The sample holds many counts of this clonotype. This chain uses TRBV5-6 with TRBJ2-3; D is unresolved. The CDR3 is made up of 14 amino acids. The germline gives CDR1 SGHDT, CDR2 YYEEEE. The V and J ends lost 2 bases and 6 bases respectively, with 13 bases between them. CDR3 nucleotides: TGTGCCAGCAGCTTTTGGTTCTCTGTTGATACGCAGTATTTT. Its translation is CASSFWFSVDTQYF.

This clonotype was seen repeatedly, ten times or more. This chain links TRBV4-1 with TRBJ2-3, with D possibly matching TRBD2 (5 bases). The V end lost 2 bases, the J end lost 0 bases, and 12 bases lay between the germline ends. This CDR3 has 16 amino acids. Germline lookup yields CDR1 MGHRA and CDR2 YSYEKL. The CDR3 spells CASSQTRPTSTDTQYF. The CDR3 DNA reads as TGCGCCAGCAGCCAAACTAGACCTACTAGCACAGATACGCAGTATTTT.

A few counts support this clonotype. J is TRBJ2-7 and V is TRBV30, with D perhaps matching TRBD1 (6 bases). There are 11 residues in the CDR3. Trimming cost V 4 bases and J 3 bases, with 7 bases left between them. Germline CDR1 is GTSNPN and CDR2 is SVGIG (reference sequence). CDR3 nucleotides: TGTGCCTGGAAACAGGGCTACGAGCAGTACTTC. Translating it yields CAWKQGYEQYF.

The chain employs TRBV18 and TRBJ2-1, with D possibly matching TRBD2 (6 bases). Germline V CDR1 and CDR2: KGHSH, LQKENI. Trimming took off 8 bases at V and 0 bases at J, with 17 bases between the two ends. The CDR3 consists of 16 residues. The CDR3 nucleotides are TGTGCCAGCCGCGCGGAGGCGGGGAGCTCCTACAATGAGCAGTTCTTC. Its translation is CASRAEAGSSYNEQFF.

There are a few counts of this clonotype. This sequence joins TRBV11-3 and TRBJ2-2, with 9 positions matching TRBD1. With 5 bases clipped from V and 4 bases from J, the junction kept 5 bases outside the gene matches. The CDR3 is 15 residues long. CDR1 SGHNT and CDR2 YENEEA come from the germline V gene. CDR3 nucleotides: TGTGCCAGCAGCCCCGGGACAGGGATCACCGGGGAGCTGTTTTTT. This encodes CASSPGTGITGELFF.

The chain employs TRBV7-8 and TRBJ2-7; D remains unclear. The length of the CDR3 is 12 residues. V was trimmed by 4 bases and J by 2 bases, leaving 6 bases between them. Per the germline V gene, CDR1 is SGHVS and CDR2 is FQNEAQ. For the CDR3, the DNA is TGTGCCAGCAGCTCCCACGCCTACGAGCAGTACTTC. Amino acids: CASSSHAYEQYF.

The chain employs TRBV5-1 and TRBJ1-1; D gene uncertain. The V gene's germline CDR1 is SGHRS and CDR2 YFSETQ. CDR3 size: 15 residues. The ends were cut back, 4 bases at V and 0 bases at J, with 13 bases in the middle. Here the CDR3 reads CASSLQSGLNTEAFF. In DNA, the CDR3 is TGCGCCAGCAGCCTTCAGTCAGGCCTGAACACTGAAGCTTTCTTT.

The chain has TRBV5-6 and TRBJ1-5; 9 nucleotides align to TRBD1. Trimming took 3 bases from V and 7 from J; bases not matched to a gene: 5. The CDR3 length is 14 residues. Germline V CDR1 and CDR2: SGHDT, YYEEEE. DNA of the CDR3: TGTGCCAGCAGCTATACAGGGGGCGAACAGCCCCAGCATTTT. It translates to CASSYTGGEQPQHF.

The chain uses TRBV7-9 and TRBJ2-5; D is possibly TRBD1 (6 bases). This CDR3 is 13 amino acids long. V lost 4 bases and J lost 4, with 10 bases in between. Germline assignment: CDR1 SEHNR and CDR2 FQNEAQ (reference sequence). This chain's CDR3 is CASSSTGTETQYF. In DNA, the CDR3 is TGTGCCAGCAGCTCCACAGGGACAGAGACCCAGTACTTC. Full variable domain (outside the CDR3, taken from reference TRBV7-9 and TRBJ2-5): DTGVSQNPRHKITKRGQNVTFRCDPISEHNRLYWYRQTLGQGPEFLTYFQNEAQLEKSRLLSDRFSAERPKGSFSTLEIQRTEQGDSAMYLCASSSTGTETQYFGPGTRLLVL.

The sample holds a few counts of this clonotype. The J gene is TRBJ1-5, the V gene TRBV6-6, with D uncertain. V lost 0 bases, J lost 6 bases, and 0 bases lay in between. Germline loops: CDR1 MNHNY, CDR2 SVGAGI (reference sequence). This CDR3 has 11 amino acids. The CDR3 DNA reads as TGTGCCAGCAGTTACTCTCAGCCCCAGCATTTT. Its translation is CASSYSQPQHF.

This clonotype has just a few counts. This sequence joins TRBV11-2 and TRBJ2-1; 7 bases fit TRBD2. This CDR3 contains 18 residues. The germline V gene has CDR1 SGHAT and CDR2 FQNNGV. V gave up 0 bases and J gave up 4 bases; unmatched junction bases: 12. The CDR3 region has the DNA TGTGCCAGCAGCTTAGAAGGTGTTGCGGGAGAAGGGTACAATGAGCAGTTCTTC. Translating gives CASSLEGVAGEGYNEQFF.

The gene calls are TRBV9 and TRBJ1-2; TRBD1 agrees at 7 bases. The J segment lost 2 bases and the V segment lost 3 bases, leaving 7 bases of the junction unmatched. This CDR3 has 15 amino acids. Germline V gene data show CDR1 as SGDLS and CDR2 as YYNGEE. CDR3 in amino acids: CASSETGLSNYGYTF. DNA for the CDR3: TGTGCCAGCAGCGAGACAGGGCTCTCGAACTATGGCTACACCTTC.

The genes are TRBV11-1 and TRBJ2-1; D gene uncertain. V gave up 5 bases and J gave up 0 bases, with 23 bases separating them. Germline V CDR1 and CDR2: SGHAT, FQDESV (reference sequence). The CDR3 totals 19 residues. The CDR3 sequence: CASSPNRPPTLSSYNEQFF. CDR3 coding DNA: TGTGCCAGCAGCCCCAACCGTCCCCCCACCCTGAGCTCCTACAATGAGCAGTTCTTC.

This chain connects TRBV29-1 to TRBJ2-7; 14 bases agree with TRBD2. Losses at the gene ends were 3 bases for V and 2 bases for J; bases not matched to a gene: 3. The CDR3 covers 15 residues. The V gene's germline CDR1 is SQVTM and CDR2 ANQGSEA. DNA for the CDR3: TGCAGCGTTGATGGACTAGCGGGAGGAACCTACGAGCAGTACTTC. This encodes CSVDGLAGGTYEQYF.

There are many counts of this clonotype. The V call is TRBV15, the J call TRBJ2-6; 10 positions agree with TRBD1. The V segment lost 5 bases and the J segment 4 bases; nucleotides outside the gene matches: 8. The CDR3 length is 17 residues. Germline CDR1 and CDR2: LNHNV and YYDKDF (reference sequence). The CDR3 is CATSPRDRGFGANVLTF. The CDR3 DNA reads TGTGCCACCAGCCCCCGGGACAGGGGATTCGGGGCCAACGTCCTGACTTTC.

Ten or more counts support this clonotype. DNA of the CDR3: TGTGCCAGCAGTTTAGCACTAGCGGGAGTGGGTGAGCAGTTCTTC. Its protein product is CASSLALAGVGEQFF. The chain recombines TRBV12-3 or TRBV12-4 with TRBJ2-1; 11 nucleotides match TRBD2. Germline trimming cut 0 bases from V and 9 bases from J; bases unmatched to any gene: 4. This CDR3 has 15 residues.

This clonotype has ten or more counts. The chain has TRBV6-2 or TRBV6-3 and TRBJ1-2, with TRBD1 matching 7 bases. The CDR3 consists of 14 residues. Germline V gene data show CDR1 as MNHEY and CDR2 as SVGEGT. V shed 6 bases and J 8 bases; nucleotides not matched to a gene: 12. CDR3 sequence (DNA): TGTGCCAGCAGAAACGGGACAGCCAGGCAGGGCTACACCTTC. Protein: CASRNGTARQGYTF.

This clonotype was counted between two and nine times. In DNA, the CDR3 is TGTGCCAGCAGAATAGCGGGAGGGCCGGGAGAGACCCAGTACTTC. This gives the protein CASRIAGGPGETQYF. The chain couples TRBV25-1 to TRBJ2-5; 11 nucleotides line up with TRBD2. The J segment lost 4 bases and the V segment lost 6 bases, leaving 7 bases of the junction unmatched. Per the germline V gene, CDR1 is MGHDK and CDR2 is SYGVNS. The CDR3 loop spans 15 amino acids. Together with reference TRBV25-1 and TRBJ2-5, the CDR3 gives the full variable domain: EADIYQTPRYLVIGTGKKITLECSQTMGHDKMYWYQQDPGMELHLIHYSYGVNSTEKGDLSSESTVSRIRTEHFPLTLESARPSHTSQYLCASRIAGGPGETQYFGPGTRLLVL.

This clonotype was counted a few times. The CDR3 DNA reads TGTGCCAGCAGTTTCCCCGCCGGACAGGCTCTTGGGAGAAGCACAGATACGCAGTATTTT. Protein sequence: CASSFPAGQALGRSTDTQYF. The chain joins TRBV28 to TRBJ2-3; TRBD1 aligns across 7 bases. Germline V gene data show CDR1 as MDHEN and CDR2 as SYDVKM. The CDR3 sequence is 20 residues long. The V gene end was trimmed by 3 bases and the J gene end by 0 bases; junction bases not matched to a gene: 18.

This clonotype was seen only a few times. The chain employs TRBV15 and TRBJ2-3, with D possibly being TRBD2 (6 bases). Trimming left V 0 bases short and J 5 bases short, with 18 bases between. This CDR3 has 17 amino acids. Germline V gives CDR1 LNHNV, CDR2 YYDKDF (reference sequence). The CDR3 reads CATSRDFGGGIGDTQYF. CDR3 coding DNA: TGTGCCACCAGCAGAGATTTCGGGGGAGGTATTGGAGATACGCAGTATTTT.

J is TRBJ2-6 and V is TRBV11-1; 10 nucleotides align to TRBD2. V was pared by 5 bases and J by 3 bases, with 16 bases of the junction left unmatched. The CDR3 runs to 20 residues. CDR1 SGHAT and CDR2 FQDESV come from the germline V gene (reference sequence). DNA of the CDR3: TGTGCCAGCAGCCTCCTCGATTACAGCGGGAGGGCGTATGGGGCCAACGTCCTGACTTTC. Amino acid sequence: CASSLLDYSGRAYGANVLTF.